This T cell receptor beta chain stems from a study of shared clonotypes between healthy human individuals. In the study overall: Each donor's CD8 memory used one plate, CD8 naive two, each CD4 subset three.

Study observations and caveats: Compared with clonotypes that all four donors shared, non-shared clonotypes had lower generation probabilities. Naive subsets typically showed greater estimated richness than memory subsets. Depth was large, yet rarefaction showed that sorted-subset sequencing was incomplete.

Germline lookup yields CDR1 MNHNS and CDR2 SASEGT. Trimming stripped 0 bases from V and 2 bases from J, with 11 bases between. This CDR3 comprises 15 residues. With respect to this clone: What it recognizes is unknown.

Sequenced by immunoSEQ multiplex PCR; TCRdb stores in-frame clones only, minus some. The data contain about 2,200,000 clones, 85% to 95% of them singletons. Terminally differentiated effector memory CD45RA+ cells were excluded from the naive CD8 cells, which were CD45RO-negative and positively selected for CCR7. The clonotype originates from a man aged 18 to 29 in good health. Some clones in this sample may be carry-over from other donors' samples. The V and J genes are TRBV6-1 and TRBJ2-7, with a possible D match to TRBD1 (7 bases). Material: naive CD8+ T cells from PBMCs. The CDR3 reads CASSEARDSPYEQYF. CDR3 DNA: TGTGCCAGCAGTGAAGCGCGGGACAGCCCCTACGAGCAGTACTTC.